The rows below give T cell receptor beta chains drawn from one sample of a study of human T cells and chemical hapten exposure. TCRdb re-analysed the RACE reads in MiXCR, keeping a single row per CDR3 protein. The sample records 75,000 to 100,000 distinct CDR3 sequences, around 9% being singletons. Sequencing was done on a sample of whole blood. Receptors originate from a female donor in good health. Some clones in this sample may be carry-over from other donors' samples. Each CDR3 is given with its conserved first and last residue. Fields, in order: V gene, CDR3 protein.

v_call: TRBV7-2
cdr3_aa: CASSHPGLEVKETQYF

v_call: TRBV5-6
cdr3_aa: CASSVQGNTEAFF

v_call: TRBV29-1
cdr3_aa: CSVEKGGRVVGTDTQYF

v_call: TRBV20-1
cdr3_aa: CSARGRTEAFF

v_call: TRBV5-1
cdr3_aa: CASSLGEWTYEQYF

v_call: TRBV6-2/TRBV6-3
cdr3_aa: CASSYGTGYMNTEAFF

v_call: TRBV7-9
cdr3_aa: CASSATGGAGEAFF

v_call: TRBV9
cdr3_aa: CASSGGGGQPGELFF

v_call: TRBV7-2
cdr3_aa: CASSLAGTDSTDTQYF

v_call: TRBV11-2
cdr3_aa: CASSHFSFGTDRTDTQYF